A selection of T cell receptor beta chains follows, all from one sample in a study of early T cells in non-severe SARS-CoV-2 infection. TCRdb analysed the 5' RACE reads with MiXCR anew, one entry per CDR3 protein. The sample consists of tens of thousands of distinct CDR3 sequences, under 9.5% of them appearing once. Material: whole blood. These receptors were collected from an adult who was a healthcare worker with PCR-confirmed SARS-CoV-2 infection or an uninfected control (not recorded which). The CDR3 runs from the conserved cysteine through the conserved F or W. Fields, in order: J gene, V gene, D gene, clone size, CDR3 DNA, CDR3 protein. D genes are given only for firm matches. Clone size, where shown, is once, few, many, or a class for clones that have expanded.

J gene: TRBJ2-1
V gene: TRBV2
D gene: TRBD2
clone size: many
CDR3 DNA: TGTGCCAGCAGCCAGCGGGGGTACAATGAGCAGTTCTTC
CDR3 protein: CASSQRGYNEQFF

J gene: TRBJ2-1
V gene: TRBV24-1
D gene: .
clone size: few
CDR3 DNA: TGTGCCACCAGTGATTCGGGCCGAAACTACAATGAGCAGTTCTTC
CDR3 protein: CATSDSGRNYNEQFF

J gene: TRBJ2-6
V gene: TRBV7-2
D gene: .
clone size: .
CDR3 DNA: TGTGCCAGCAGCTTAGATGGGTCCGGGGCCAACGTCCTGACTTTC
CDR3 protein: CASSLDGSGANVLTF

J gene: TRBJ2-7
V gene: TRBV27
D gene: .
clone size: many
CDR3 DNA: TGTGCCAGCAGCCTTGGAAGGGCCCTCGGAAGAGAGCAGTACTTC
CDR3 protein: CASSLGRALGREQYF

J gene: TRBJ1-6
V gene: TRBV20-1
D gene: TRBD1
clone size: many
CDR3 DNA: TGCAGTGCTAGAGATTTGGCAGGGGGAACCTATAATTCACCCCTCCACTTT
CDR3 protein: CSARDLAGGTYNSPLHF

J gene: TRBJ1-4
V gene: TRBV18
D gene: .
clone size: many
CDR3 DNA: TGTGCCAGCTCACCACCTGCAGGGCTGGATGAAAAACTGTTTTTT
CDR3 protein: CASSPPAGLDEKLFF

J gene: TRBJ1-2
V gene: TRBV19
D gene: .
clone size: many
CDR3 DNA: TGTGCCAGTAGACAGTCGTCAGCTAACTATGGCTACACCTTC
CDR3 protein: CASRQSSANYGYTF

J gene: TRBJ2-1
V gene: TRBV7-2
D gene: TRBD2
clone size: many
CDR3 DNA: TGTGCCAGCAGGCCGAGCGGGAGGGTAGGGGATGAGCAGTTCTTC
CDR3 protein: CASRPSGRVGDEQFF

J gene: TRBJ2-3
V gene: TRBV2
D gene: .
clone size: .
CDR3 DNA: TGTGCCAGCAGTGAAAGGAATATCCCGGGTCGGGATACGCAGTATTTT
CDR3 protein: CASSERNIPGRDTQYF

J gene: TRBJ2-1
V gene: TRBV11-2
D gene: .
clone size: few
CDR3 DNA: TGTGCCAGCAGCTTCGATAGGGGGGATTACAATGAGCAGTTCTTC
CDR3 protein: CASSFDRGDYNEQFF

J gene: TRBJ2-7
V gene: TRBV7-8
D gene: TRBD1
clone size: many
CDR3 DNA: TGTGCCAGCAGCTTAGTTTACGACAGGGGCAACGAGCAGTACTTC
CDR3 protein: CASSLVYDRGNEQYF

J gene: TRBJ1-6
V gene: TRBV20-1
D gene: .
clone size: .
CDR3 DNA: TGCAGTGCTCTTTACAGGGATCCCAATTCACCCCTCCACTTT
CDR3 protein: CSALYRDPNSPLHF

J gene: TRBJ2-7
V gene: TRBV5-6
D gene: .
clone size: many
CDR3 DNA: TGTGCCAGCAGCTTGGTTGGGCCTGCCTACGAGCAGTACTTC
CDR3 protein: CASSLVGPAYEQYF

J gene: TRBJ1-2
V gene: TRBV29-1
D gene: .
clone size: .
CDR3 DNA: TGCAGCCGGAACGAGAACACATCAGAGAACTATGGCTACACCTTC
CDR3 protein: CSRNENTSENYGYTF

J gene: TRBJ1-3
V gene: TRBV5-1
D gene: .
clone size: .
CDR3 DNA: TGCGCCAGCAGTGTGGACGGATCTGGAAACACCATATATTTT
CDR3 protein: CASSVDGSGNTIYF

J gene: TRBJ2-7
V gene: TRBV21-1
D gene: .
clone size: .
CDR3 DNA: TGTGCCAGCAGCACACGGACTAGCGGGCACTACGAGCAGTACTTC
CDR3 protein: CASSTRTSGHYEQYF

J gene: TRBJ2-7
V gene: TRBV7-9
D gene: .
clone size: few
CDR3 DNA: TGTGCCAGCAGCCGGGACTACGAGCAGTACTTC
CDR3 protein: CASSRDYEQYF

J gene: TRBJ2-3
V gene: TRBV4-2
D gene: .
clone size: many
CDR3 DNA: TGTGCCAGCAGCCAAGAGCCAGGCACAGATACGCAGTATTTT
CDR3 protein: CASSQEPGTDTQYF

J gene: TRBJ1-1
V gene: TRBV29-1
D gene: .
clone size: .
CDR3 DNA: TGCAGCGTTGAAGCCGGACAGACAGACACTGAAGCTTTCTTT
CDR3 protein: CSVEAGQTDTEAFF

J gene: TRBJ1-5
V gene: TRBV9
D gene: .
clone size: many
CDR3 DNA: TGTGCCAGCAGTAAGGGGCGCTGGAGCAATCAGCCCCAGCATTTT
CDR3 protein: CASSKGRWSNQPQHF

J gene: TRBJ2-5
V gene: TRBV9
D gene: TRBD2
clone size: many
CDR3 DNA: TGTGCCAGCAGCGTAGGTAGCGGGATTAACCAAGAGACCCAGTACTTC
CDR3 protein: CASSVGSGINQETQYF

J gene: TRBJ1-5
V gene: TRBV3-1
D gene: .
clone size: many
CDR3 DNA: TGTGCCAGCAGCCGGGCCAATCAGCCCCAGCATTTT
CDR3 protein: CASSRANQPQHF

J gene: TRBJ1-2
V gene: TRBV20-1
D gene: .
clone size: many
CDR3 DNA: TGCAGTGCTCCAAGGTTGAATGCCAACTATGGCTACACCTTC
CDR3 protein: CSAPRLNANYGYTF

J gene: TRBJ2-3
V gene: TRBV7-3
D gene: .
clone size: many
CDR3 DNA: TGTGCCAGCAGCCCGGGGGACTCCACTACGCAGTATTTT
CDR3 protein: CASSPGDSTTQYF

J gene: TRBJ2-1
V gene: TRBV5-1
D gene: .
clone size: .
CDR3 DNA: TGCGCCAGCAGCTTGGAGATTAGCCCCAATGAGCAGTTCTTC
CDR3 protein: CASSLEISPNEQFF

J gene: TRBJ2-3
V gene: TRBV2
D gene: .
clone size: .
CDR3 DNA: TGTGCCAGCAGTGAAGTGGCAAGAACAGATACGCAGTATTTT
CDR3 protein: CASSEVARTDTQYF

J gene: TRBJ2-5
V gene: TRBV6-1
D gene: .
clone size: many
CDR3 DNA: TGTGCCAGCAGTGAAGCGCCCCCGGGAGCCCAAGCGACCCAGTACTTC
CDR3 protein: CASSEAPPGAQATQYF

J gene: TRBJ2-7
V gene: TRBV20-1
D gene: .
clone size: many
CDR3 DNA: TGCAGTGCTAACGACAGGTCCTCCTACGAGCAGTACTTC
CDR3 protein: CSANDRSSYEQYF

J gene: TRBJ2-2
V gene: TRBV7-2
D gene: .
clone size: few
CDR3 DNA: TGTGCCAGCAGCCGGGTCGACACCGGGGAGCTGTTTTTT
CDR3 protein: CASSRVDTGELFF

J gene: TRBJ2-4
V gene: TRBV12-3/TRBV12-4
D gene: TRBD1
clone size: many
CDR3 DNA: TGTGCCAGCAGTACCGGGACAGAAAACATTCAGTACTTC
CDR3 protein: CASSTGTENIQYF